This T cell receptor beta chain comes out of a study of T cell changes during pregnancy in multiple sclerosis. Germline CDR1 is SEHNR and CDR2 is FQNEAQ (reference sequence). J was trimmed by 0 bases and V by 6 bases; bases with no gene match: 5. The CDR3 contains 14 residues. Only in-frame clones appear in the TCRdb table, and some are missing; sequencing was by immunoSEQ multiplex PCR. The table includes approximately 100,000 clones, roughly nine tenths detected once. The chain carries TRBV7-9 and TRBJ2-7; 7 nucleotides align to TRBD2. The starting material was peripheral blood, obtained after pregnancy. The sequence derives from a female donor with multiple sclerosis, enrolled in a pregnancy study. This CDR3 reads CASRDGGTSYEQYF. CDR3 nucleotide sequence: TGTGCCAGCAGGGACGGGGGGACCTCCTACGAGCAGTACTTC. Full variable domain (remainder filled in from reference TRBV7-9 and TRBJ2-7): DTGVSQNPRHKITKRGQNVTFRCDPISEHNRLYWYRQTLGQGPEFLTYFQNEAQLEKSRLLSDRFSAERPKGSFSTLEIQRTEQGDSAMYLCASRDGGTSYEQYFGPGTRLTVT.